The 26 T cell receptor beta chains given below trace back to one sample, sequenced in a study of shared clonotypes between healthy human individuals. Assay: immunoSEQ multiplex PCR; the TCRdb copy retains only in-frame clones and omits some. Of millions of clones in the sample, roughly 93% were seen once. Sequenced: naive CD4+ T cells from PBMCs. Specified subset: CD45RA+ positively selected. Receptors were obtained from a man younger than 30 in good health. Some clones in this sample may be carry-over from other donors' samples.

The chain joins TRBV20-1 to TRBJ1-2; no reliable D call. This CDR3 has 11 amino acids. The V end was cut by 3 bases, the J end by 8 bases, with 10 bases between. Germline lookup yields CDR1 DFQATT and CDR2 SNEGSKA (reference sequence). CDR3 sequence reads: CSARSQSGYTF. Written as DNA, the CDR3 is TGCAGTGCTAGGAGCCAGAGCGGCTACACCTTC.

The V call is TRBV5-8, the J call TRBJ1-5; unclear D gene. CDR1 and CDR2 (germline): SGHTS, YDEGEE. The V and J ends lost 5 bases and 1 base respectively, with 7 bases between them. CDR3 length: 13 amino acids. CDR3 residues: CASRVGSNQPQHF. DNA for the CDR3: TGTGCCAGCAGGGTCGGAAGCAATCAGCCCCAGCATTTT.

The chain is built from TRBV2 and TRBJ2-4; D remains ambiguous. The CDR3 consists of 12 residues. V shed 4 bases and J shed 8 bases, with 9 bases lying between them. The germline CDR1 and CDR2 sequences are SNHLY and FYNNEI. The CDR3 is CASSVGRDIQYF. In DNA form, the CDR3 reads TGTGCCAGCAGTGTGGGTAGGGACATTCAGTACTTC.

This clone was seen just once. The genes are TRBV5-4 and TRBJ2-3; the D is unclear. This CDR3 has 14 residues. Germline V gene lookup returns CDR1 SGHNT and CDR2 YYREEE (reference sequence). Trimming stripped 3 bases from V and 10 bases from J, with 18 bases between. The CDR3 spells CASSSQKDRGPQYF. The CDR3 region has the DNA TGTGCCAGCAGCTCCCAAAAGGACCGCGGTCCGCAGTATTTT.

Comments on this clone: Other DNA sequences in the same sample also yield this CDR3. The chain links TRBV6-6 to TRBJ2-5, with no clear D. Trimming shortened V by 5 bases and J by 2 bases, and 3 bases separated the two germline ends. CDR3 length: 11 residues. Germline loops: CDR1 MNHNY, CDR2 SVGAGI (reference sequence). CDR3 residues: CASSKQETQYF. The CDR3 coding sequence is TGTGCCAGCAGTAAGCAAGAGACCCAGTACTTC.

V is TRBV5-5 and J is TRBJ2-7; 8 positions agree with TRBD1. There are 15 residues in the CDR3. V was clipped by 4 bases and J by 6 bases; unmatched bases: 12. Germline assignment: CDR1 SGHKS and CDR2 YYEKEE (reference sequence). In nucleotides, the CDR3 is TGTGCCAGCAGCGCGACAGGGGCCTATGGGGGCGAGCAGTACTTC. Translation: CASSATGAYGGEQYF.

V usage is TRBV7-3 and J usage is TRBJ2-4; D remains unclear. Trimming stripped 1 base from V and 8 bases from J, with 15 bases between. Germline CDR1 and CDR2: SGHTA and FQGTGA. The CDR3 is made up of 15 amino acids. CDR3 sequence reads: CASSLSVSASDIQYF. The CDR3 bases are TGTGCCAGCAGCTTAAGTGTGTCAGCCAGTGACATTCAGTACTTC. Filled out from reference TRBV7-3 and TRBJ2-4, the complete variable domain reads GAGVSQTPSNKVTEKGKYVELRCDPISGHTALYWYRQSLGQGPEFLIYFQGTGAADDSGLPNDRFFAVRPEGSVSTLKIQRTERGDSAVYLCASSLSVSASDIQYFGAGTRLSVL.

The V and J genes are TRBV18 and TRBJ2-3, with 8 bases aligning to TRBD2. Germline CDR1 reads KGHSH; CDR2 reads LQKENI. The J segment lost 2 bases and the V segment lost 3 bases, leaving 10 bases of the junction unmatched. CDR3 length: 17 residues. This CDR3 is CASSPTRLAGITDTQYF. CDR3 nucleotides: TGTGCCAGCTCACCTACCAGGCTAGCGGGTATCACAGATACGCAGTATTTT.

This clone was observed a few times. This sequence may be a read error, since a much larger clone differs from it by one base. Other DNA sequences within the sample encode an identical CDR3. The chain links TRBV9 to TRBJ1-1; 7 nucleotides line up with TRBD1. V gave up 3 bases and J gave up 1 base; unmatched junction bases: 0. Germline CDR1 SGDLS, CDR2 YYNGEE. The CDR3 loop spans 13 amino acids. CDR3 in DNA: TGTGCCAGCAGCGGACAGGGGAACACTGAAGCTTTCTTT. As protein: CASSGQGNTEAFF.

The rearrangement joins TRBV18 to TRBJ1-2; 9 bases are shared with TRBD1. V shed 1 base and J 5 bases; nucleotides not matched to a gene: 5. The germline gives CDR1 KGHSH, CDR2 LQKENI. The CDR3 runs to 15 residues. CDR3 coding DNA: TGTGCCAGCTCACCACGGAGGACAGGGGATTATGGCTACACCTTC. Protein product: CASSPRRTGDYGYTF. Based on the CDR3 plus reference TRBV18 and TRBJ1-2, the full variable domain is NAGVMQNPRHLVRRRGQEARLRCSPMKGHSHVYWYRQLPEEGLKFMVYLQKENIIDESGMPKERFSAEFPKEGPSILRIQQVVRGDSAAYFCASSPRRTGDYGYTFGSGTRLTVV.

V usage is TRBV7-9 and J usage is TRBJ2-1; 12 bases agree with TRBD2. The J segment lost 7 bases and the V segment lost 3 bases, leaving 10 bases of the junction unmatched. Germline values: CDR1 SEHNR, CDR2 FQNEAQ (reference sequence). The CDR3 spans 17 residues. CDR3 in DNA: TGTGCCAGCAGCTTTTTAGCTAGCGGGAGGGCATTGAATGAGCAGTTCTTC. Protein: CASSFLASGRALNEQFF.

The chain couples TRBV29-1 to TRBJ2-3, with TRBD1 identical over 9 bases. The V gene end was trimmed by 7 bases and the J gene end by 2 bases; junction bases not matched to a gene: 7. CDR3 length: 14 residues. CDR1 is SQVTM and CDR2 is ANQGSEA in the germline V gene. The DNA for the CDR3 is TGCAGCGGAGAGGGACAGGGATCCACAGATACGCAGTATTTT. Translating gives CSGEGQGSTDTQYF.

As concerns this clone: This sample also contains other DNA sequences that code for the same CDR3. The CDR3 coding sequence is TGTGCCAGCAGCTTGGACAGGGTGTCCGGAAACACCATATATTTT. Encoded protein: CASSLDRVSGNTIYF. V gene TRBV7-9 combines with J gene TRBJ1-3; 8 nucleotides match TRBD1. V lost 3 bases to trimming and J lost 4 bases; unmatched junction nucleotides: 5. This CDR3 is built from 15 residues. CDR1 and CDR2 from the germline V gene are SEHNR and FQNEAQ (reference sequence). Complete variable domain (other parts from reference TRBV7-9 and TRBJ1-3): DTGVSQNPRHKITKRGQNVTFRCDPISEHNRLYWYRQTLGQGPEFLTYFQNEAQLEKSRLLSDRFSAERPKGSFSTLEIQRTEQGDSAMYLCASSLDRVSGNTIYFGEGSWLTVV.

This sequence joins TRBV27 and TRBJ2-1, with D possibly matching TRBD2 (6 bases). V gave up 8 bases and J gave up 7 bases, with 30 bases separating them. Germline V CDR1 and CDR2: MNHEY, SMNVEV (reference sequence). This CDR3 has 18 residues. In DNA, the CDR3 is TGTGCCAGCCTTCCCTTTTGGGGGGAACGGGAGCATCGTAATGAGCAGTTCTTC. Its translation is CASLPFWGEREHRNEQFF.

The genes are TRBV25-1 and TRBJ2-1; 8 positions match TRBD1. V lost 2 bases, J lost 6 bases, and 6 bases stayed unmatched. This CDR3 region has 15 residues. The germline V gene has CDR1 MGHDK and CDR2 SYGVNS. The CDR3 region is CASSETRTGLNEQFF. In DNA, the CDR3 is TGTGCCAGCAGTGAAACTAGGACAGGGCTCAATGAGCAGTTCTTC.

The chain employs TRBV11-3 and TRBJ2-7; maybe TRBD1 (6 bases). The V end lost 1 base, the J end lost 2 bases, and 12 bases lay between the germline ends. This CDR3 comprises 15 residues. Germline lookup yields CDR1 SGHNT and CDR2 YENEEA. The CDR3 region is CASSLGGRGTYEQYF. The CDR3, as DNA: TGTGCCAGCAGCTTAGGGGGCAGGGGAACCTACGAGCAGTACTTC. The variable domain in full, completed from reference TRBV11-3 and TRBJ2-7, reads EAGVVQSPRYKIIEKKQPVAFWCNPISGHNTLYWYLQNLGQGPELLIRYENEEAVDDSQLPKDRFSAERLKGVDSTLKIQPAELGDSAVYLCASSLGGRGTYEQYFGPGTRLTVT.

J is TRBJ1-2 and V is TRBV10-3; 7 bases agree with TRBD1. Germline V gives CDR1 ENHRY, CDR2 SYGVKD. The CDR3 extends over 14 amino acids. The junction had 5 bases not matched to a gene; V was cut back by 6 bases and J by 1 base. The CDR3 region is CAISRDRDNYGYTF. Here the CDR3 DNA reads TGTGCCATCAGCAGGGACAGAGATAACTATGGCTACACCTTC.

The chain employs TRBV29-1 and TRBJ2-7, with D perhaps matching TRBD1 or TRBD2 (7 bases each). Germline CDR1 SQVTM, CDR2 ANQGSEA. The CDR3 length is 13 residues. Trimming shortened V by 7 bases and J by 6 bases, and 19 bases separated the two germline ends. The CDR3 protein is CSGATGRATEQYF. CDR3 coding DNA: TGCAGCGGTGCGACAGGGAGGGCTACCGAGCAGTACTTC.

The V and J genes are TRBV7-8 and TRBJ2-5; D call uncertain. V shed 3 bases and J shed 5 bases, with 4 bases lying between them. From germline, CDR1 is SGHVS and CDR2 FQNEAQ. The CDR3 loop spans 11 amino acids. The CDR3: CASSFVETQYF. For the CDR3, the DNA is TGTGCCAGCAGCTTCGTTGAGACCCAGTACTTC.

The chain recombines TRBV5-1 with TRBJ2-5; 7 bases match TRBD2. Trimming removed 1 base from V and 5 bases from J; junction bases left unmatched: 11. Per the germline V gene, CDR1 is SGHRS and CDR2 is YFSETQ. This CDR3 spans 16 amino acids. The CDR3 sequence: CASSLQVNGRTETQYF. The CDR3 nucleotides read TGCGCCAGCAGCTTGCAAGTGAACGGGAGGACGGAGACCCAGTACTTC.

The chain recombines TRBV19 with TRBJ2-2; D might be TRBD1 or TRBD2, each matching 5 bases. Between the trimmed V and J ends, which lost 6 bases and 7 bases, there was a span of 18 bases. Germline loops: CDR1 LNHDA, CDR2 SQIVND (reference sequence). The CDR3 is 15 residues long. The CDR3 region has the DNA TGTGCCAGTAGGCGCTCCTTCGGGACGGGCGGGGAGCTGTTTTTT. Protein product: CASRRSFGTGGELFF.

The gene calls are TRBV11-2 and TRBJ1-2, with D perhaps TRBD1 (5 bases). This CDR3 contains 14 residues. Germline loops: CDR1 SGHAT, CDR2 FQNNGV. V lost 3 bases and J lost 4, with 12 bases in between. The CDR3 is CASSLGPTTYGYTF. The CDR3 bases are TGTGCCAGCAGCTTGGGGCCGACCACCTATGGCTACACCTTC.

The gene calls are TRBV7-9 and TRBJ2-1; 9 bases match TRBD2. There are 16 residues in the CDR3. With 5 bases clipped from V and 2 bases from J, the junction kept 7 bases outside the gene matches. Germline CDR1 is SEHNR and CDR2 is FQNEAQ (reference sequence). The DNA of the CDR3 is TGTGCCAGCAGCACCGTAGCGGGAGAGACCTACAATGAGCAGTTCTTC. Residues: CASSTVAGETYNEQFF.

This clone has a handful of counts. A much larger clone sits a single nucleotide away, making a read error possible. The same CDR3 can be traced to other DNA sequences in this sample. V usage is TRBV2 and J usage is TRBJ1-1; D possibly corresponds to TRBD1 (5 bases). Per germline, CDR1 SNHLY and CDR2 FYNNEI. There are 13 residues in the CDR3. V lost 4 bases to trimming and J lost 1 base, with 7 bases between them. CDR3 sequence reads: CASSGQWNTEAFF. CDR3 nucleotides: TGTGCCAGCAGTGGACAGTGGAACACTGAAGCTTTCTTT.

The chain combines TRBV28 with TRBJ1-1, with 8 positions matching TRBD1. Trimming cost V 5 bases and J 3 bases; bases outside gene matches: 8. Germline CDR1 reads MDHEN; CDR2 reads SYDVKM. The CDR3 sequence is 15 residues long. The DNA for the CDR3 is TGTGCCAGCAGTCTAGCACAGGGGGGGGACACTGAAGCTTTCTTT. Translated, it gives CASSLAQGGDTEAFF.

The chain has TRBV4-2 and TRBJ2-1; D may be TRBD2 (5 bases). Germline CDR1 and CDR2: LGHNA and YNFKEQ. The CDR3 runs 20 residues. V was trimmed by 0 bases and J by 7 bases, leaving 28 bases between them. The CDR3 protein is CASSQDGARFEGGSYNEQFF. The CDR3 coding sequence is TGTGCCAGCAGCCAAGATGGAGCGAGGTTTGAAGGCGGGTCTTATAATGAGCAGTTCTTC.